Shown below are 32 T cell receptor beta chains from a single sample sequenced in a study of T cells in Graves' hyperthyroidism and ophthalmopathy. RNA transcripts provided the source from which TCR beta CDR3 regions were amplified. The TCR CDR3 first-round RT-PCR relied on the HTBI primer set. TCRdb re-called the multiplex PCR reads with MiXCR, one entry per CDR3 protein. Of 550,000 to 600,000 distinct CDR3 sequences listed, 14% are singletons. The sequenced material came from blood. All receptors come from a woman aged 18-30 years with Graves' ophthalmopathy.

This clonotype was detected only a few times. The gene calls are TRBV4-3 and TRBJ1-2, with a possible D match to TRBD1 (6 bases). Germline V lookup: CDR1 LGHNA, CDR2 YSLEER. The length of the CDR3 is 15 residues. Trimming took 4 bases from V and 0 from J, leaving 12 bases between them. Written as DNA, the CDR3 is TGCGCCAGCAGCCCGGGACAACCAGCTAACTATGGCTACACCTTC. Translated: CASSPGQPANYGYTF.

The table lists this clonotype with many counts. This chain connects TRBV30 to TRBJ2-1; a possible D gene is TRBD2 (5 bases). V was cut by 0 bases and J by 5 bases, with 11 bases left in between. Germline CDR1 reads GTSNPN; CDR2 reads SVGIG (reference sequence). The CDR3 is made up of 14 amino acids. Here the CDR3 DNA reads TGTGCCTGGAGTGTAGGAGGACCTAACAATGAGCAGTTCTTC. This encodes CAWSVGGPNNEQFF.

Points on this clonotype: An end of the junction differs from the germline gene, which may be a read error. This chain uses TRBV4-1 with TRBJ2-7; tentatively, D is TRBD1 or TRBD2 (6 bases each). Germline V gene data show CDR1 as MGHRA and CDR2 as YSYEKL. CDR3 length: 16 amino acids. The CDR3 DNA reads as TGTGCCAGCAGCCATGACTCGGGGGCATTGGGCTACGAGCAGTACTTC. This encodes CASSHDSGALGYEQYF.

At least ten counts were recorded for this clonotype. V and J are TRBV7-9 and TRBJ2-5, with 8 positions matching TRBD2. Germline V CDR1 and CDR2: SEHNR, FQNEAQ (reference sequence). The CDR3 sequence is 15 residues long. J lost 4 bases, V lost 1 base, and 5 bases had no gene match. As DNA, the CDR3 is TGTGCCAGCAGCTTAGTTCGGCTAGCGGGAGAGACCCAGTACTTC. Its translation is CASSLVRLAGETQYF.

A note on this clonotype: Sequence at one end of the junction differs from germline and may be a read error. The J gene is TRBJ1-4, the V gene TRBV11-2, with TRBD1 matching 8 bases. CDR1 SGHAT and CDR2 FQNNGV come from the germline V gene. CDR3 size: 17 residues. The DNA for the CDR3 is TGTGCCAGCAGCTTAGGACCCCAGGGGGCTCCTAAAGAAAAACTGTTTTTT. Amino acid sequence: CASSLGPQGAPKEKLFF.

This clonotype was counted at least ten times. The chain employs TRBV12-3 or TRBV12-4 and TRBJ1-1; D gene unclear. Trimming removed 3 bases at V and 6 bases at J, with 11 bases between. There are 13 residues in the CDR3. This CDR3 reads CASSLSGFSEAFF. The CDR3 DNA reads TGTGCCAGCAGTTTGTCCGGGTTCTCTGAAGCTTTCTTT.

This chain links TRBV9 with TRBJ2-1; TRBD2 aligns across 8 bases. The CDR3 consists of 19 residues. The trim removed 5 bases at V and 4 bases at J, leaving 20 bases unmatched. The germline V gene encodes CDR1 SGDLS and CDR2 YYNGEE. The CDR3 protein is CASRSGAGGPTHFYNEQFF. The CDR3 DNA follows: TGTGCCAGCAGGTCAGGGGCGGGAGGCCCAACTCACTTTTACAATGAGCAGTTCTTC.

The chain has TRBV10-3 and TRBJ1-2; no firm D call. Between the trimmed V and J ends, which lost 3 bases and 4 bases, there was a span of 15 bases. This CDR3 has 15 amino acids. Germline values: CDR1 ENHRY, CDR2 SYGVKD. The CDR3 DNA sequence: TGTGCCATCAGTGAAAACGGTGCAGGAGTCTATGGCTACACCTTC. This encodes CAISENGAGVYGYTF.

As concerns this clonotype: A clone one base away is much larger, so this may be a read error. The V call is TRBV28, the J call TRBJ2-3, with 15 positions matching TRBD2. The germline V gene encodes CDR1 MDHEN and CDR2 SYDVKM. CDR3 length: 16 residues. The trim removed 11 bases at V and 0 bases at J, leaving 6 bases unmatched. Here the CDR3 reads CARRTSGRGSTDTQYF. CDR3 nucleotides: TGTGCCCGACGGACTAGCGGGAGGGGGAGCACAGATACGCAGTATTTT.

This chain links TRBV6-1 with TRBJ1-3; a weak D match, TRBD1 (5 bases). Germline CDR1 reads MNHNS; CDR2 reads SASEGT. V was clipped by 5 bases and J by 0 bases, with 11 bases between them. The CDR3 is 15 residues long. The CDR3 DNA follows: TGTGCCAGCAGTTTACAGGTCAACTCTGGAAACACCATATATTTT. This codes for CASSLQVNSGNTIYF.

The V call is TRBV19, the J call TRBJ2-5; 11 nucleotides agree with TRBD2. There are 19 residues in the CDR3. Trimming took 5 bases from V and 7 from J; bases not matched to a gene: 21. CDR1 and CDR2 (germline): LNHDA, SQIVND (reference sequence). The DNA of the CDR3 is TGTGCCAGTAGTCCCAACCTAATGACTAGCGGGACTCAAAAAGGGACCCAGTACTTC. It codes for CASSPNLMTSGTQKGTQYF.

This clonotype occurred many times. The chain combines TRBV29-1 with TRBJ2-5, with a weak D call TRBD2 (6 bases). This CDR3 is built from 12 residues. CDR1 SQVTM and CDR2 ANQGSEA come from the germline V gene. The DNA for the CDR3 is TGCAGTGTCCGGGAGTTTCTAGAGACCCAGTACTTC. It specifies CSVREFLETQYF.

Ten or more counts support this clonotype. The chain is built from TRBV27 and TRBJ2-5; 7 bases are shared with TRBD2. Per germline, CDR1 MNHEY and CDR2 SMNVEV (reference sequence). The CDR3 spans 17 residues. Trimming cost V 4 bases and J 2 bases; bases outside gene matches: 13. In nucleotides, the CDR3 is TGTGCCAGCAGTTCCTCTAGCGGACCTCAGAGGCAAGAGACCCAGTACTTC. Protein: CASSSSSGPQRQETQYF.

This clonotype was seen many times. The chain uses TRBV2 and TRBJ1-1; TRBD1 might be the D (6 bases). This CDR3 comprises 13 residues. The germline V gene has CDR1 SNHLY and CDR2 FYNNEI. V dropped 5 bases and J dropped 4 bases, with 11 bases sitting between them. CDR3 sequence reads: CASSRARGTEAFF. CDR3 nucleotides: TGTGCCAGCAGTCGGGCCAGGGGCACTGAAGCTTTCTTT. The full variable domain, with the rest looked up from reference TRBV2 and TRBJ1-1, is EPEVTQTPSHQVTQMGQEVILRCVPISNHLYFYWYRQILGQKVEFLVSFYNNEISEKSEIFDDQFSVERPDGSNFTLKIRSTKLEDSAMYFCASSRARGTEAFFGQGTRLTVV.

The table lists this clonotype with many counts. V is TRBV28 and J is TRBJ2-1; the D gene is possibly TRBD2 (6 bases). Germline CDR1 and CDR2: MDHEN and SYDVKM. CDR3 length: 14 residues. Trimming took off 7 bases at V and 2 bases at J, with 12 bases between the two ends. The CDR3 loop reads CASTVGGTYNEQFF. The CDR3 DNA follows: TGTGCCAGCACTGTGGGGGGAACCTACAATGAGCAGTTCTTC.

This clonotype appeared many times. This sequence joins TRBV18 and TRBJ1-1; 7 bases line up with TRBD1. The CDR3 has 15 residues. Germline lookup yields CDR1 KGHSH and CDR2 LQKENI. With V trimmed by 2 bases and J by 5 bases, 8 bases remained unmatched. In DNA, the CDR3 is TGTGCCAGCTCACCAACAAGTACAGGGGATACTGAAGCTTTCTTT. Amino acids: CASSPTSTGDTEAFF.

This clonotype was counted between two and nine times. The genes are TRBV6-1 and TRBJ2-7; the match to TRBD2 covers 11 bases. The ends lost 5 bases at V and 6 bases at J; junction bases unmatched: 12. This CDR3 contains 16 residues. Germline V lookup: CDR1 MNHNS, CDR2 SASEGT. The CDR3 spells CASSLGTSGALPEQYF. CDR3 DNA: TGTGCCAGCAGTTTGGGGACTAGCGGCGCCCTTCCCGAGCAGTACTTC.

This clonotype was recorded at least ten times. This chain joins TRBV7-2 and TRBJ2-5; possibly TRBD1 or TRBD2 for D (6 bases each). The CDR3 has 13 residues. Per the germline V gene, CDR1 is SGHTA and CDR2 is FQGNSA. CDR3 sequence: CACRRGQQETQYF. CDR3 nucleotides: TGTGCGTGCAGACGGGGGCAACAAGAGACCCAGTACTTC. Combining the CDR3 with reference TRBV7-2 and TRBJ2-5 gives the whole variable domain GAGVSQSPSNKVTEKGKDVELRCDPISGHTALYWYRQSLGQGLEFLIYFQGNSAPDKSGLPSDRFSAERTGGSVSTLTIQRTQQEDSAVYLCACRRGQQETQYFGPGTRLLVL.

This clonotype was detected many times. At one end, the junction sequence differs from germline, possibly due to a read error. The genes are TRBV7-7 and TRBJ2-1, with 8 nucleotides matching TRBD1. This CDR3 is built from 16 residues. Germline loops: CDR1 SSHAT, CDR2 FNYEAQ (reference sequence). The CDR3 spells CASSLGTGRGYNEQFF. CDR3 nucleotides: TGTGCTAGCAGCTTAGGGACAGGTCGGGGTTACAATGAGCAGTTCTTC.

Details on this clonotype: A much larger clone lies one base from this, so it may be a read error. The rearrangement links TRBV20-1 to TRBJ2-5; possible D gene TRBD1, 5 bases. Matching the DNA end better, TRBJ2-1 makes the J call doubtful. Germline V gene data show CDR1 as DFQATT and CDR2 as SNEGSKA (reference sequence). The CDR3 is 15 residues long. CDR3 protein: CSASNPSSGMETQFF. The CDR3 DNA reads TGCAGTGCTAGCAACCCCAGCTCAGGGATGGAGACCCAGTTCTTC.

The rearrangement uses TRBV4-3 and TRBJ2-1, with 10 nucleotides matching TRBD2. The V gene end was trimmed by 3 bases and the J gene end by 8 bases; junction bases not matched to a gene: 13. The CDR3 totals 17 residues. Germline V gene sequence: CDR1 LGHNA, CDR2 YSLEER. Written as DNA, the CDR3 is TGCGCCAGCAGCCAGACATGGAGCGGGAGGGCCCCCCATGAGCAGTTCTTC. As protein: CASSQTWSGRAPHEQFF.

This clonotype appeared many times. This chain links TRBV12-3 or TRBV12-4 with TRBJ1-3, with D unresolved. The CDR3 spans 16 residues. V was shortened by 6 bases and J by 0 bases, with 15 bases between the two germline ends. In nucleotides, the CDR3 is TGTGCCAGCAGCTTATCGGGTGAGGGCTCTGGAAACACCATATATTTT. Its translation: CASSLSGEGSGNTIYF.

This clonotype was recorded a few times. The chain combines TRBV19 with TRBJ1-5; D is ambiguous. The CDR3 runs to 17 residues. Germline-derived CDR1 and CDR2 are LNHDA and SQIVND (reference sequence). The V end was cut by 5 bases, the J end by 2 bases, with 19 bases between. The CDR3 DNA reads TGTGCCAGTAGTCCTGTGAGACACCCCATGGGCAATCAGCCCCAGCATTTT. Protein: CASSPVRHPMGNQPQHF. Supplemented by reference TRBV19 and TRBJ1-5, the full variable domain reads DGGITQSPKYLFRKEGQNVTLSCEQNLNHDAMYWYRQDPGQGLRLIYYSQIVNDFQKGDIAEGYSVSREKKESFPLTVTSAQKNPTAFYLCASSPVRHPMGNQPQHFGDGTRLSIL.

J is TRBJ2-2 and V is TRBV12-3 or TRBV12-4; D not certain. The CDR3 extends over 15 amino acids. V was trimmed by 5 bases and J by 1 base, leaving 11 bases between them. This CDR3 reads CASSPLSQNTGELFF. CDR3 sequence (DNA): TGTGCCAGCAGTCCCCTCTCGCAGAACACCGGGGAGCTGTTTTTT.

Comment on this clonotype: With a much larger clone just one base away, this may be a read error. The chain carries TRBV5-1 and TRBJ2-3, with 8 bases matching TRBD2. Germline V gene sequence: CDR1 SGHRS, CDR2 YFSETQ. V was pared by 1 base and J by 2 bases, with 9 bases of the junction left unmatched. The CDR3 has 17 residues. The DNA for the CDR3 is TGCGCCAGCAGCTTGACCGGGAGGGAGGGACACACAGATACGCAGTATTTT. Translation: CASSLTGREGHTDTQYF.

Many counts were recorded for this clonotype. The chain couples TRBV6-1 to TRBJ2-7; 7 positions agree with TRBD1. Germline assignment: CDR1 MNHNS and CDR2 SASEGT. V shed 7 bases and J 0 bases; nucleotides not matched to a gene: 9. The CDR3 runs to 15 residues. For the CDR3, the DNA is TGTGCCAGCATGGCACAGGGGTCTTCCTCCTACGAGCAGTACTTC. Amino acid sequence: CASMAQGSSSYEQYF.

V and J are TRBV5-5 and TRBJ2-1; D is perhaps TRBD2 (6 bases). V lost 4 bases and J 0 bases, leaving 17 bases between the germline ends. This CDR3 comprises 17 residues. Per germline, CDR1 SGHKS and CDR2 YYEKEE (reference sequence). The CDR3 region has the DNA TGTGCCAGCAGCCGGTCCTTAGCGGAGAGCTCCTACAATGAGCAGTTCTTC. Protein product: CASSRSLAESSYNEQFF.

This clonotype was recorded many times. J is TRBJ1-5 and V is TRBV3-1; possible D gene TRBD1, 5 bases. CDR1 and CDR2 (germline): LGHDT, YNNKEL (reference sequence). CDR3 size: 15 residues. V lost 1 base and J 6 bases, leaving 13 bases between the germline ends. The CDR3 DNA sequence: TGTGCCAGCAGCCAAGGGCTAGGGGTAGGTCAGCCCCAGCATTTT. Translating gives CASSQGLGVGQPQHF. Together with reference TRBV3-1 and TRBJ1-5, the CDR3 gives the full variable domain: DTAVSQTPKYLVTQMGNDKSIKCEQNLGHDTMYWYKQDSKKFLKIMFSYNNKELIINETVPNRFSPKSPDKAHLNLHINSLELGDSAVYFCASSQGLGVGQPQHFGDGTRLSIL.

This clonotype was detected many times. CDR3 sequence: CASSPTSGSFETQYF. The CDR3 DNA follows: TGTGCCAGCAGCCCAACTAGCGGGAGTTTCGAGACCCAGTACTTC. The genes are TRBV3-1 and TRBJ2-5, with 11 bases fitting TRBD2. This CDR3 region has 15 residues. J lost 5 bases, V lost 4 bases, and 6 bases had no gene match. Germline V gene sequence: CDR1 LGHDT, CDR2 YNNKEL (reference sequence).

The chain has TRBV9 and TRBJ2-6, with D perhaps TRBD2 (6 bases). CDR3 length equals 18 residues. CDR1 is SGDLS and CDR2 is YYNGEE in the germline V gene. Trimming took 3 bases from V and 0 from J, leaving 16 bases between them. The CDR3 is CASSDGQGGSSGANVLTF. In nucleotides, the CDR3 is TGTGCCAGCAGCGACGGGCAGGGAGGAAGCTCTGGGGCCAACGTCCTGACTTTC.

Only a few counts were recorded for this clonotype. Here the CDR3 reads CSVLSQGADGYTF. DNA of the CDR3: TGCAGCGTCCTTAGTCAGGGGGCAGATGGCTACACCTTC. The rearrangement joins TRBV29-1 to TRBJ1-2; the match to TRBD1 covers 8 bases. From germline, CDR1 is SQVTM and CDR2 ANQGSEA. This CDR3 comprises 13 residues. V lost 6 bases, J lost 6 bases, and 9 bases stayed unmatched.

This clonotype occurred many times. This chain joins TRBV2 and TRBJ2-1; no definite D call. Germline V gene sequence: CDR1 SNHLY, CDR2 FYNNEI. CDR3 length: 11 residues. Trimming removed 7 bases at V and 2 bases at J, with 3 bases between. The CDR3 DNA follows: TGTGCCAGCATGACCTACAATGAGCAGTTCTTC. Its translation: CASMTYNEQFF.